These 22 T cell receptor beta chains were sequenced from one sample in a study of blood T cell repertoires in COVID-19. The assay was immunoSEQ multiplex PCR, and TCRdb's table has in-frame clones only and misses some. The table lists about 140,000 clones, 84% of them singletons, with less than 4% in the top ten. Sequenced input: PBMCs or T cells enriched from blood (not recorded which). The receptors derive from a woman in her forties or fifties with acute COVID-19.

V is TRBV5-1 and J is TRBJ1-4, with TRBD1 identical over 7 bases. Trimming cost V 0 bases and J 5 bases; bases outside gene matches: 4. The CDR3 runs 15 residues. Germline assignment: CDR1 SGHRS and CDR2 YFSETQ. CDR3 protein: CASSLVGGANEKLFF. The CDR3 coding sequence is TGCGCCAGCAGCTTGGTAGGGGGCGCGAATGAAAAACTGTTTTTT.

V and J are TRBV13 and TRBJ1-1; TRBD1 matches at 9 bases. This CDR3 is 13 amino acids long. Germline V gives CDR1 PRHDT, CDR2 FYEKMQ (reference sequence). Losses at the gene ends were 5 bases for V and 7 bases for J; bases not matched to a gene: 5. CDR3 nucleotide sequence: TGTGCCAGCAGCCCAGGACAGGGGAATGAAGCTTTCTTT. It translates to CASSPGQGNEAFF.

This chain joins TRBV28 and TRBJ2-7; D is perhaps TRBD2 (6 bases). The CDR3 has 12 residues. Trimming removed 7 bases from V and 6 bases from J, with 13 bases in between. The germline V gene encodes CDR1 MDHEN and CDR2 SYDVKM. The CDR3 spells CASTGGGTEQYF. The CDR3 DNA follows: TGTGCCAGCACCGGGGGAGGAACCGAGCAGTACTTC.

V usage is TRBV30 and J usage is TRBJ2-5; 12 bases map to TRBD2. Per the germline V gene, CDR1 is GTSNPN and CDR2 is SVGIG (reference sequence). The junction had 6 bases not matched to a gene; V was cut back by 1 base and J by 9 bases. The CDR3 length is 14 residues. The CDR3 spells CAWSGLAGGGAQYF. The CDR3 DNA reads TGTGCCTGGAGTGGGCTAGCGGGAGGGGGTGCCCAGTACTTC.

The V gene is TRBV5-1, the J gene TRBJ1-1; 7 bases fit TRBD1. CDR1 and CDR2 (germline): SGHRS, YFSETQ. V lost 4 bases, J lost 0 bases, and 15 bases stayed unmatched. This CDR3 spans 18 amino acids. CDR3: CASSAAGQLTSMNTEAFF. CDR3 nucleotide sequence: TGCGCCAGCAGCGCCGCGGGACAGCTAACTAGTATGAACACTGAAGCTTTCTTT.

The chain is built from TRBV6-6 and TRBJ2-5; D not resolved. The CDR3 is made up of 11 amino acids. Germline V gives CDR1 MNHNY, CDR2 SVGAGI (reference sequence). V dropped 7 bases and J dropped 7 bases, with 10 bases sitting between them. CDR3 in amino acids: CASNLGGTQYF. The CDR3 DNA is TGTGCCAGCAACCTAGGCGGGACCCAGTACTTC.

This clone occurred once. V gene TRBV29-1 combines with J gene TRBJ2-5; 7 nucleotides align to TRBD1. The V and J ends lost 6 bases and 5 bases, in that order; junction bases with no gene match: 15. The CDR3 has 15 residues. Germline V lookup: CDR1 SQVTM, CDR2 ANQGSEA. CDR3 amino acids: CSVGTGAGFMETQYF. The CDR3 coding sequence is TGCAGCGTCGGAACAGGGGCGGGTTTCATGGAGACCCAGTACTTC.

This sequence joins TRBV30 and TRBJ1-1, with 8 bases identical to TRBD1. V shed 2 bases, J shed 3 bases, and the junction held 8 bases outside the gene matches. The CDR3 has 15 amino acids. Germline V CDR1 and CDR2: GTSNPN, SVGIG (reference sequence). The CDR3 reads CAWSTRGRLDTEAFF. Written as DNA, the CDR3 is TGTGCCTGGAGTACCAGGGGGCGTCTGGACACTGAAGCTTTCTTT.

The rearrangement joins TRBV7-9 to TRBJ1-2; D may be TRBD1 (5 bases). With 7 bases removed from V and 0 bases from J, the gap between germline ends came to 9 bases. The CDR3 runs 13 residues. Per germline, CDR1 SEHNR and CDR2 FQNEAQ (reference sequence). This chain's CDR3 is CASTTGSNYGYTF. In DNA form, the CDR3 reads TGTGCCAGCACCACAGGATCTAACTATGGCTACACCTTC.

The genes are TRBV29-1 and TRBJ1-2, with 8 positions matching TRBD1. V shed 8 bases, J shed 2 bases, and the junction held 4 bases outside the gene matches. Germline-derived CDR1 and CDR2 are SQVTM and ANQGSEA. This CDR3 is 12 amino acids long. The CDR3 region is CSFGQGNYGYTF. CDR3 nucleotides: TGCAGCTTCGGACAGGGAAACTATGGCTACACCTTC.

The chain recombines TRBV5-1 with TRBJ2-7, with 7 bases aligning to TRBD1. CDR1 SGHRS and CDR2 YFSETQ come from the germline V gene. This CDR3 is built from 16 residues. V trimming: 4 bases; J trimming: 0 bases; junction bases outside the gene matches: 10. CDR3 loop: CASSPWTGGSSYEQYF. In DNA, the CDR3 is TGCGCCAGCAGCCCCTGGACAGGTGGGAGCTCCTACGAGCAGTACTTC.

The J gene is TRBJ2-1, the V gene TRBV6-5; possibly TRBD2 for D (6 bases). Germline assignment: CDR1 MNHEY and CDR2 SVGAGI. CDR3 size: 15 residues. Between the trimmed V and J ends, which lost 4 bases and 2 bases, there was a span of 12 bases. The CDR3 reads CASSSPGGPYNEQFF. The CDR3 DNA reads TGTGCCAGCAGTTCCCCCGGGGGTCCCTACAATGAGCAGTTCTTC.

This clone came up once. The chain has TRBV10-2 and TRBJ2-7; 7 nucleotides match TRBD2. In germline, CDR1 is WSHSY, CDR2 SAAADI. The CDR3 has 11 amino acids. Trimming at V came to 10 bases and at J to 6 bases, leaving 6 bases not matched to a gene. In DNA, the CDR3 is TGCGCCAACCCGACTAGCCCCGAGCAGTACTTC. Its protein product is CANPTSPEQYF.

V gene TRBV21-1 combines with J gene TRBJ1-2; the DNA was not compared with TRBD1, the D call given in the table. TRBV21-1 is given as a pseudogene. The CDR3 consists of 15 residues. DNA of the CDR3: TGTGCCAGCAGCAAAGACCCAGGGCCTTTCTATGGCTACACCTTC. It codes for CASSKDPGPFYGYTF.

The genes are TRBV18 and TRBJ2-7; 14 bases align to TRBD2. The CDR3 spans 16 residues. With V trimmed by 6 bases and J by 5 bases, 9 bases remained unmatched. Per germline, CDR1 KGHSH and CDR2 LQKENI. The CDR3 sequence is CASSQRLAGGINEQYF. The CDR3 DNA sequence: TGTGCCAGCTCTCAACGACTAGCGGGAGGGATTAACGAGCAGTACTTC.

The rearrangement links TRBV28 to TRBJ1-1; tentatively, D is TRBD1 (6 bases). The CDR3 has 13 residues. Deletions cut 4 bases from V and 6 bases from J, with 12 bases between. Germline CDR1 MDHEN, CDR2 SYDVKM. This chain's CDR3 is CASSSPTGPEAFF. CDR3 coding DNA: TGTGCCAGCAGTTCCCCGACAGGACCTGAAGCTTTCTTT.

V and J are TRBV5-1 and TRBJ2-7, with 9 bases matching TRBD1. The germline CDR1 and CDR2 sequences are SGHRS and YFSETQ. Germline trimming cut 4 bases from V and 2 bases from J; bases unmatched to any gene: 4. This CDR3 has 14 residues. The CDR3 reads CASSQTGGAYEQYF. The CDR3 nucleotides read TGCGCCAGCAGCCAGACAGGGGGAGCCTACGAGCAGTACTTC.

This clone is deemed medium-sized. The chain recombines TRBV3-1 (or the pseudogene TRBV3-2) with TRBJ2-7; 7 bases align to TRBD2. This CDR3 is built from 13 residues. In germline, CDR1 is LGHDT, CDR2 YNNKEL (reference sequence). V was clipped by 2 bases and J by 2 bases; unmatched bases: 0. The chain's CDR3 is CASSQLAAYEQYF. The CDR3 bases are TGTGCCAGCAGCCAACTAGCGGCCTACGAGCAGTACTTC.

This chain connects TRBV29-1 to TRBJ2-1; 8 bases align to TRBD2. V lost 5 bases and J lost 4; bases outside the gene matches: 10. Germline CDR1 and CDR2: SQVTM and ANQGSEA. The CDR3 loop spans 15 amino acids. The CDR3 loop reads CSVRDGVAGYNEQFF. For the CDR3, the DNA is TGCAGCGTTCGGGACGGGGTAGCGGGGTACAATGAGCAGTTCTTC.

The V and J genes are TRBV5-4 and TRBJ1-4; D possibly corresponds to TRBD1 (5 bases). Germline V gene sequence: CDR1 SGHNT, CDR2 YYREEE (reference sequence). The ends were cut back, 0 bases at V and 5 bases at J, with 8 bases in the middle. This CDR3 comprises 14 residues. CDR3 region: CASSLDRLNEKLFF. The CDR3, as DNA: TGTGCCAGCAGCTTGGACAGGCTCAATGAAAAACTGTTTTTT.

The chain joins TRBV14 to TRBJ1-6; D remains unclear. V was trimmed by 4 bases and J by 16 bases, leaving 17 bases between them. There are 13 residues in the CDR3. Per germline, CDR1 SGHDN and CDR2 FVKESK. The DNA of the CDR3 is TGTGCCAGCAGCCGAAGGAACCAGCTCGGGCTCCACTTT. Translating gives CASSRRNQLGLHF.

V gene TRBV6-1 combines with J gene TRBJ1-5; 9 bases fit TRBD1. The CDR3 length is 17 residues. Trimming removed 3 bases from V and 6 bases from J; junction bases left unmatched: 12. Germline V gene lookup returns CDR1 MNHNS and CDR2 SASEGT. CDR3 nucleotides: TGTGCCAGCAGTGATTCCAGGGACAGGGTAAATAGTCAGCCCCAGCATTTT. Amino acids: CASSDSRDRVNSQPQHF.